The 29 T cell receptor beta chains below all came from one sample that was sequenced in a study of graft-versus-host responses after intestinal transplantation. Clones were read by immunoSEQ multiplex PCR, and TCRdb kept only the in-frame ones, dropping some. The data show around 96,000 clones, 92% seen once. For these receptors, no antigen is known. Material: unstimulated CD4+ T cells sorted from spleen or lymph node cells, obtained before intestinal transplant. The source of these receptors is a human donor who received an intestinal transplant.

This chain links TRBV16 with TRBJ1-6; maybe TRBD1 (5 bases). The germline gives CDR1 KGHSY, CDR2 FQNENV. This CDR3 contains 14 residues. V was trimmed by 3 bases and J by 7 bases, leaving 10 bases between them. This CDR3 reads CASSHSGQNSPLHF. In DNA, the CDR3 is TGTGCCAGCAGCCACTCTGGACAAAATTCACCCCTCCACTTT.

CDR3 in DNA: TGTGCCAGCAGTGGGACCAGACTAGGAGGGTACAATGAGCAGTTCTTC. As protein: CASSGTRLGGYNEQFF. The chain couples TRBV2 to TRBJ2-1; TRBD2 might be the D (6 bases). V lost 4 bases to trimming and J lost 4 bases, with 17 bases between them. The CDR3 runs to 16 residues. Germline CDR1 SNHLY, CDR2 FYNNEI.

The V call is TRBV7-2, the J call TRBJ1-2; D is uncertain. V was clipped by 1 base and J by 2 bases, with 11 bases between them. This CDR3 has 15 amino acids. Germline V gene data show CDR1 as SGHTA and CDR2 as FQGNSA. DNA of the CDR3: TGTGCCAGCAGCTTAGTTGCGGGATCGAACTATGGCTACACCTTC. This codes for CASSLVAGSNYGYTF.

This clone was counted a few times. The rearrangement links TRBV2 to TRBJ1-3, with D possibly matching TRBD1 (5 bases). The CDR3 length is 15 residues. CDR1 is SNHLY and CDR2 is FYNNEI in the germline V gene. With 5 bases removed from V and 0 bases from J, the gap between germline ends came to 11 bases. The CDR3 protein is CASSIGQNSGNTIYF. In DNA form, the CDR3 reads TGTGCCAGCAGTATAGGACAAAACTCTGGAAACACCATATATTTT.

The V call is TRBV7-7, the J call TRBJ2-1, with D maybe TRBD2 (6 bases). CDR1 is SSHAT, CDR2 FNYEAQ, per germline (reference sequence). The CDR3 loop spans 15 amino acids. V lost 5 bases to trimming and J lost 2 bases, with 13 bases between them. The CDR3 loop reads CASSPGRGTYNEQFF. CDR3 DNA: TGTGCCAGCAGCCCCGGGCGGGGAACCTACAATGAGCAGTTCTTC.

V is TRBV2 and J is TRBJ2-7, with 8 bases fitting TRBD2. With V trimmed by 6 bases and J by 0 bases, 10 bases remained unmatched. This CDR3 contains 16 residues. The germline V gene encodes CDR1 SNHLY and CDR2 FYNNEI. As DNA, the CDR3 is TGTGCCAGCAGAGCCGTCGGGAGGGGGTACTCCTACGAGCAGTACTTC. Translating gives CASRAVGRGYSYEQYF.

V and J are TRBV5-1 and TRBJ1-2; 7 bases are shared with TRBD1. From germline, CDR1 is SGHRS and CDR2 YFSETQ. With 2 bases clipped from V and 4 bases from J, the junction kept 8 bases outside the gene matches. The CDR3 consists of 15 residues. CDR3 coding DNA: TGCGCCAGCAGCTTATCACAGGGGCGAGGCTATGGCTACACCTTC. This codes for CASSLSQGRGYGYTF.

The chain carries TRBV28 and TRBJ2-2; 12 bases are a match to TRBD2. The CDR3 spans 20 residues. V shed 4 bases, J shed 3 bases, and the junction held 15 bases outside the gene matches. Germline V gene lookup returns CDR1 MDHEN and CDR2 SYDVKM. CDR3 residues: CASSSLTTPGLAGYTGELFF. CDR3 in DNA: TGTGCCAGCAGTTCGCTAACTACACCGGGACTAGCGGGTTACACCGGGGAGCTGTTTTTT.

The CDR3 DNA sequence: TGTGCCAGCAGCTTAGGACAGGGGGCTGGGGCCAACGTCCTGACTTTC. Translation gives CASSLGQGAGANVLTF. V gene TRBV7-9 combines with J gene TRBJ2-6; 9 bases agree with TRBD1. The junction had 0 bases not matched to a gene; V was cut back by 1 base and J by 2 bases. CDR1 and CDR2 (germline): SEHNR, FQNEAQ (reference sequence). This CDR3 comprises 16 residues.

The chain recombines TRBV15 with TRBJ1-1; D uncertain. The CDR3 spans 14 residues. The germline gives CDR1 LNHNV, CDR2 YYDKDF (reference sequence). With 0 bases removed from V and 11 bases from J, the gap between germline ends came to 16 bases. In DNA, the CDR3 is TGTGCCACCAGCAGAGATATTCCGGGGATCGGGGCTTTCTTT. Translated: CATSRDIPGIGAFF.

The chain joins TRBV5-1 to TRBJ2-6; 7 bases are a match to TRBD1. V lost 3 bases, J lost 2 bases, and 2 bases stayed unmatched. The CDR3 covers 15 residues. Germline CDR1 reads SGHRS; CDR2 reads YFSETQ. CDR3 residues: CASSSGTAGANVLTF. The CDR3 nucleotides read TGCGCCAGCAGCTCCGGGACAGCTGGGGCCAACGTCCTGACTTTC.

The V gene is TRBV6-1, the J gene TRBJ2-7, with D possibly matching TRBD1 (6 bases). This CDR3 is built from 12 residues. Looked up from germline, CDR1 is MNHNS and CDR2 is SASEGT. V was cut by 6 bases and J by 1 base, with 7 bases left in between. CDR3 sequence reads: CASRQGSYEQYF. CDR3 bases: TGTGCCAGCAGACAGGGTTCCTACGAGCAGTACTTC.

This chain connects TRBV19 to TRBJ1-1; D unresolved. The CDR3 runs to 15 residues. V was clipped by 7 bases and J by 1 base, with 16 bases between them. CDR1 and CDR2 (germline): LNHDA, SQIVND (reference sequence). CDR3 DNA sequence: TGTGCCAGTAAGTCTGAGGTTGGCAGGAACACTGAAGCTTTCTTT. Translated: CASKSEVGRNTEAFF.

The rearrangement joins TRBV4-2 to TRBJ2-1, with TRBD2 matching 7 bases. Trimming removed 0 bases from V and 2 bases from J; junction bases left unmatched: 7. The CDR3 is 17 residues long. Per the germline V gene, CDR1 is LGHNA and CDR2 is YNFKEQ. The CDR3 here is CASSQDVGAGTYNEQFF. The CDR3 nucleotides read TGTGCCAGCAGCCAAGATGTTGGAGCGGGGACCTACAATGAGCAGTTCTTC.

This clone was seen once. The DNA for the CDR3 is TGTGCCAGCAGCTTAGCGGACAGGGGGCTTCAGCCCCAGCATTTT. Its translation is CASSLADRGLQPQHF. The V gene is TRBV7-2, the J gene TRBJ1-5, with 11 bases that match TRBD1. After removal of 0 bases from V and 6 bases from J, the junction contained 1 base not matched to a gene. The germline gives CDR1 SGHTA, CDR2 FQGNSA. The CDR3 consists of 15 residues.

V is TRBV6-1 and J is TRBJ1-4; D remains ambiguous. This CDR3 contains 14 residues. V was cut by 8 bases and J by 5 bases, with 15 bases left in between. CDR1 and CDR2 (germline): MNHNS, SASEGT. The CDR3 nucleotides are TGTGCCAGCGAACTTCGAAGCAAAAATGAAAAACTGTTTTTT. Translation gives CASELRSKNEKLFF.

The chain recombines TRBV5-8 with TRBJ2-3; TRBD2 agrees at 10 bases. In germline, CDR1 is SGHTS, CDR2 YDEGEE. CDR3 size: 17 residues. The ends lost 6 bases at V and 1 base at J; junction bases unmatched: 11. The CDR3 spells CASTARHLAGGTDTQYF. DNA of the CDR3: TGTGCCAGCACCGCCCGGCACCTAGCGGGAGGCACAGATACGCAGTATTTT.

The V call is TRBV19, the J call TRBJ2-1; D perhaps matches TRBD2 (5 bases). Trimming pared 5 bases from V and 1 base from J, leaving 15 bases between. Germline CDR1 LNHDA, CDR2 SQIVND (reference sequence). The CDR3 is made up of 16 amino acids. DNA of the CDR3: TGTGCCAGTAGTTTACCGGTGAGAGGGTCCTACAATGAGCAGTTCTTC. Translated: CASSLPVRGSYNEQFF.

The chain couples TRBV2 to TRBJ2-5; the match to TRBD2 covers 16 bases. V lost 6 bases and J lost 5; bases outside the gene matches: 6. Germline V gene sequence: CDR1 SNHLY, CDR2 FYNNEI. This CDR3 has 16 residues. As DNA, the CDR3 is TGTGCCAGCAGGAGAGGGACTAGCGGGAGGGCGGAGACCCAGTACTTC. Protein sequence: CASRRGTSGRAETQYF.

The chain joins TRBV27 to TRBJ1-5, with TRBD1 matching 9 bases. The V segment lost 5 bases and the J segment 2 bases; nucleotides outside the gene matches: 4. The CDR3 has 15 residues. In germline, CDR1 is MNHEY, CDR2 SMNVEV (reference sequence). The DNA for the CDR3 is TGTGCCAGCAGTCCCTGGGACAGGGGCAATCAGCCCCAGCATTTT. Protein product: CASSPWDRGNQPQHF.

The gene calls are TRBV15 and TRBJ2-1; TRBD2 is a possible D gene (6 bases). Per the germline V gene, CDR1 is LNHNV and CDR2 is YYDKDF (reference sequence). This CDR3 comprises 15 residues. The V gene lost 3 bases and the J gene lost 4 bases, with 13 bases spanning the gap. The CDR3: CATSRGGTIYNEQFF. The CDR3 DNA reads as TGTGCCACCAGCAGGGGCGGGACCATTTACAATGAGCAGTTCTTC.

V usage is TRBV30 and J usage is TRBJ2-5; 7 bases are a match to TRBD2. V dropped 0 bases and J dropped 4; count of bases not matched to a gene: 11. Germline values: CDR1 GTSNPN, CDR2 SVGIG (reference sequence). The CDR3 loop spans 16 amino acids. CDR3 amino acids: CAWSVGASTGGETQYF. The CDR3 DNA reads TGTGCCTGGAGTGTAGGGGCTTCAACGGGAGGAGAGACCCAGTACTTC.

V and J are TRBV4-1 and TRBJ1-5; D may be TRBD1 (5 bases). Germline CDR1 is MGHRA and CDR2 is YSYEKL. The CDR3 totals 18 residues. V was clipped by 1 base and J by 3 bases, with 19 bases between them. The CDR3 DNA follows: TGCGCCAGCAGCCAAGGAGGAGGGCAGGGCTACTTCAATCAGCCCCAGCATTTT. As protein: CASSQGGGQGYFNQPQHF.

The rearrangement uses TRBV5-1 and TRBJ1-4; D is unresolved. There are 14 residues in the CDR3. Germline V gives CDR1 SGHRS, CDR2 YFSETQ. Trimming took 4 bases from V and 0 from J, leaving 7 bases between them. This CDR3 is CASSPRATNEKLFF. The CDR3, as DNA: TGCGCCAGCAGCCCTCGGGCAACTAATGAAAAACTGTTTTTT.

V and J are TRBV5-1 and TRBJ2-3; 9 nucleotides agree with TRBD1. The germline gives CDR1 SGHRS, CDR2 YFSETQ. The CDR3 is 15 amino acids. The J segment lost 4 bases and the V segment lost 5 bases, leaving 8 bases of the junction unmatched. The CDR3 DNA sequence: TGCGCCAGCAGGAGGGACAGGGAAGGTTCAGATACGCAGTATTTT. It specifies CASRRDREGSDTQYF.

The gene calls are TRBV5-4 and TRBJ2-5; TRBD1 aligns across 9 bases. This CDR3 contains 15 residues. V dropped 4 bases and J dropped 2; count of bases not matched to a gene: 6. The germline gives CDR1 SGHNT, CDR2 YYREEE (reference sequence). The CDR3 DNA sequence: TGTGCCAGCAGCCGGACAGGGGTTTGGCAAGAGACCCAGTACTTC. Translation: CASSRTGVWQETQYF.

The chain couples TRBV4-1 to TRBJ1-4, with 8 bases fitting TRBD1. Germline-derived CDR1 and CDR2 are MGHRA and YSYEKL. Losses at the gene ends were 5 bases for V and 3 bases for J; bases not matched to a gene: 2. The CDR3 totals 14 residues. CDR3 loop: CASSGQGPNEKLFF. Here the CDR3 DNA reads TGCGCCAGCAGCGGACAGGGACCTAATGAAAAACTGTTTTTT.

The rearrangement uses TRBV5-1 and TRBJ2-2; D is uncertain. Trimming cost V 0 bases and J 7 bases, with 13 bases left between them. Germline V gene sequence: CDR1 SGHRS, CDR2 YFSETQ. The CDR3 consists of 15 residues. CDR3 protein: CASSLARPTGGELFF. CDR3 in DNA: TGCGCCAGCAGCTTGGCGAGACCAACGGGCGGGGAGCTGTTTTTT.

The chain joins TRBV4-2 to TRBJ1-2; no clear D gene. CDR1 and CDR2 from the germline V gene are LGHNA and YNFKEQ. Trimming left V 0 bases short and J 4 bases short, with 12 bases between. CDR3 size: 15 residues. This chain's CDR3 is CASSQDPSTSYGYTF. CDR3 coding DNA: TGTGCCAGCAGCCAAGATCCGAGCACTAGCTATGGCTACACCTTC.